This entry describes one T cell receptor beta chain. Generated by immunoSEQ multiplex PCR, the TCRdb table keeps only in-frame clones and is missing some. This repertoire shows 120,000 or so clones, around four fifths found once; its top ten account for 15% to 20%. This specimen belongs to a study of blood T cell repertoires in COVID-19. The CDR3 contains 15 residues. Germline V gene data show CDR1 as MNHEY and CDR2 as SVGAGI. V was trimmed by 5 bases and J by 0 bases, leaving 14 bases between them. The sample comprised peripheral blood. This chain joins TRBV6-5 and TRBJ2-7; tentatively, D is TRBD1 (6 bases). The TCR originated in a woman in her sixties with acute or convalescent COVID-19. The CDR3 region is CASSLSTGSSYEQYF. The CDR3 DNA reads TGTGCCAGCAGTCTTTCGACAGGAAGCTCCTACGAGCAGTACTTC.